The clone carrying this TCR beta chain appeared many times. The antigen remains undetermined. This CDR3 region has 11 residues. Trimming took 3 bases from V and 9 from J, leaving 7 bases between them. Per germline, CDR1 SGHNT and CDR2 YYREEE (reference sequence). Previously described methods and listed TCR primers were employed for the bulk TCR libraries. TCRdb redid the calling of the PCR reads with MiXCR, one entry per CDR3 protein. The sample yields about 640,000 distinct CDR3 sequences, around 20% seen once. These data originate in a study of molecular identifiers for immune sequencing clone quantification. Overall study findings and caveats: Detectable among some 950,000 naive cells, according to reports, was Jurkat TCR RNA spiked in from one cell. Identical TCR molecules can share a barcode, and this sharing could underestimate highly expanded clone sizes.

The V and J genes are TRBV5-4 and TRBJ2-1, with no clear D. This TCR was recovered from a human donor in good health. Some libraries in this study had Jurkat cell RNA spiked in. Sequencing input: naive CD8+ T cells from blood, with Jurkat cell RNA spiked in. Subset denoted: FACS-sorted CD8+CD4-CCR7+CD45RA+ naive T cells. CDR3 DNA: TGTGCCAGCAGCTACTACGGTGAGCAGTTCTTC. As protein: CASSYYGEQFF.